These 10 T cell receptor beta chains were sequenced from one sample in a study of cytomegalovirus exposure and HLA in healthy donors. The PCR employed 60 Vbeta primers together with 13 Jbeta primers. Method: immunoSEQ multiplex PCR; TCRdb's copy keeps in-frame clones and lacks some. The profile shows 37,000 or so clones, roughly 79% of them singletons. The sequencing input was PBMCs. These receptors all come from a woman aged 35 to 49 in good health and CMV-seronegative.

The chain has TRBV6-1 and TRBJ2-1; possibly TRBD2 for D (5 bases). The ends were cut back, 6 bases at V and 4 bases at J, with 10 bases in the middle. The CDR3 runs to 13 residues. Germline V gives CDR1 MNHNS, CDR2 SASEGT. The CDR3 sequence: CASRASSYNEQFF. The CDR3 bases are TGTGCCAGCAGGGCTAGCAGTTACAATGAGCAGTTCTTC.

The chain carries TRBV27 and TRBJ1-2, with TRBD1 matching 7 bases. Germline CDR1 MNHEY, CDR2 SMNVEV (reference sequence). This CDR3 is 12 amino acids long. Trimming at V came to 4 bases and at J to 8 bases, leaving 4 bases not matched to a gene. In DNA form, the CDR3 reads TGTGCCAGCAGTTATCGAGGGGGCGGCTACACCTTC. Its translation: CASSYRGGGYTF.

The chain has TRBV5-1 and TRBJ2-3; D is perhaps TRBD1 (5 bases). Germline CDR1 SGHRS, CDR2 YFSETQ. There are 15 residues in the CDR3. Trimming shortened V by 4 bases and J by 3 bases, and 15 bases separated the two germline ends. The CDR3 is CASSVSRVGTDTQYF. The CDR3 coding sequence is TGCGCCAGCAGCGTCTCCAGGGTCGGAACAGATACGCAGTATTTT.

The gene calls are TRBV15 and TRBJ2-1, with D possibly TRBD1 on 5 matching bases. The V end was cut by 6 bases, the J end by 9 bases, with 12 bases between. The CDR3 is 12 residues long. Germline CDR1 and CDR2: LNHNV and YYDKDF (reference sequence). The CDR3 DNA sequence: TGTGCCACCAGGAGCAGGGCCTTTGAGCAGTTCTTC. This translates into CATRSRAFEQFF.

This sequence joins TRBV6-5 and TRBJ1-2; 7 positions match TRBD1. The length of the CDR3 is 15 residues. Looked up from germline, CDR1 is MNHEY and CDR2 is SVGAGI. With 3 bases clipped from V and 6 bases from J, the junction kept 10 bases outside the gene matches. CDR3 region: CASSYLATGKDGYTF. CDR3 nucleotides: TGTGCCAGCAGTTATTTGGCGACAGGGAAGGATGGCTACACCTTC.

The V call is TRBV18, the J call TRBJ2-5, with D maybe TRBD2 (6 bases). The germline gives CDR1 KGHSH, CDR2 LQKENI. With 0 bases removed from V and 3 bases from J, the gap between germline ends came to 11 bases. CDR3 size: 15 residues. In nucleotides, the CDR3 is TGTGCCAGCTCACCACCGGGGGGACGGAAAGAGACCCAGTACTTC. Its translation is CASSPPGGRKETQYF.

This clone was found once. The V gene is TRBV7-6, the J gene TRBJ1-6, with D possibly TRBD1 on 6 matching bases. The CDR3 runs 15 residues. Trimming left V 4 bases short and J 7 bases short, with 14 bases between. CDR1 and CDR2 from the germline V gene are SGHVS and FNYEAQ. The CDR3 sequence is CASSSEQGSNSPLHF. In DNA form, the CDR3 reads TGTGCCAGCAGCTCCGAACAGGGAAGCAATTCACCCCTCCACTTT.

This chain links TRBV7-6 with TRBJ1-3; 11 positions match TRBD1. This CDR3 is built from 16 residues. CDR1 and CDR2 from the germline V gene are SGHVS and FNYEAQ. V dropped 4 bases and J dropped 8; count of bases not matched to a gene: 10. CDR3 coding DNA: TGTGCCAGCAGCTCGAGGACAGGGGGCGTTAGGGACACCATATATTTT. Amino acid sequence: CASSSRTGGVRDTIYF.

The sample holds one count of this clone. The chain recombines TRBV7-8 with TRBJ1-5, with 9 bases identical to TRBD1. CDR1 SGHVS and CDR2 FQNEAQ come from the germline V gene. The CDR3 loop spans 15 amino acids. V trimming: 8 bases; J trimming: 2 bases; junction bases outside the gene matches: 7. DNA for the CDR3: TGTGCCAGCTCGAGGACAGGGGAGGGCAATCAGCCCCAGCATTTT. This codes for CASSRTGEGNQPQHF.

J is TRBJ1-1 and V is TRBV10-3; 8 nucleotides match TRBD1. CDR1 and CDR2 (germline): ENHRY, SYGVKD. This CDR3 is built from 14 residues. V trimming: 7 bases; J trimming: 6 bases; junction bases outside the gene matches: 10. The CDR3 loop reads CAITKTGDLAEAFF. The DNA of the CDR3 is TGTGCCATCACTAAGACAGGGGACTTAGCTGAAGCTTTCTTT.